The source of this TCR beta chain is a study of shared clonotypes between healthy human individuals. Repertoires were generated with immunoSEQ multiplex PCR, while TCRdb's copy carries only in-frame clones and drops some. In the table there are about 2.1 million clones, more than 85% of which are singletons. It was CD45RO-negative cells, positively selected for CCR7, that made up naive CD8 cells, with terminally differentiated effector memory CD45RA+ cells excluded. Donation came from healthy HIV-negative adults that had no recent acute infections or vaccinations. Study-level points and caveats: For naive CD4 cells, around 5% of clonotypes were shared across a handful of donors. It was the non-shared clonotypes that had lower generation probabilities than clonotypes shared by all four donors.

The ends lost 6 bases at V and 2 bases at J; junction bases unmatched: 18. Germline V gene data show CDR1 as SGHDT and CDR2 as YYEEEE. CDR3 length: 18 residues. Worth noting for this clone: Its antigen is still unknown.

The V call is TRBV5-6, the J call TRBJ2-5; 8 bases agree with TRBD1. The origin of this receptor is a man aged 18-30 years in good health. Some clones in this sample may be carry-over from other donors' samples. Sequencing was carried out using naive CD8+ T cells from PBMCs. The CDR3 DNA reads as TGTGCCAGCATCAGGAGAGATTGGACAGGGACCTTTCAAGAGACCCAGTACTTC. It yields the protein CASIRRDWTGTFQETQYF.